This TCR beta chain was identified in a study of CD8 T cells in Susac syndrome. Trimming pared 6 bases from V and 4 bases from J, leaving 9 bases between. The CDR3 is 13 residues long. Germline CDR1 and CDR2: MDHEN and SYDVKM. With random hexamers, about 0.5 to 1 ug RNA was reverse transcribed. TCRdb fed the immunoSEQ multiplex PCR reads into MiXCR, producing one record per CDR3 protein. The profile shows 55,000 to 80,000 distinct CDR3 sequences, 93% of them singletons. What was sequenced was CD4+ T cells from PBMCs. This receptor was taken from a human donor with Susac syndrome. The chain recombines TRBV28 with TRBJ2-2, with TRBD2 as a possible D gene (7 bases). The DNA of the CDR3 is TGTGCCAGCAGCGGGGGGCGCACCGGGGAGCTGTTTTTT. Translated, it gives CASSGGRTGELFF.